The 5 T cell receptor beta chains below come from one sample, sequenced in a study of shared clonotypes between healthy human individuals. The protocol was immunoSEQ multiplex PCR, while the TCRdb copy is restricted to in-frame clones and leaves out a portion. The top ten hold about 1% of the sample, which has about 1.4 million clones, roughly 96% seen once. Sequenced sample: naive CD4+ T cells sorted from blood. The subset: CD45RA+ positively selected. Receptor source: a young man in good health.

The gene calls are TRBV28 and TRBJ2-1; D is unclear. The CDR3 runs 12 residues. Trimming pared 8 bases from V and 4 bases from J, leaving 9 bases between. Germline loops: CDR1 MDHEN, CDR2 SYDVKM. The CDR3 nucleotides are TGTGCCAGCGGCGGAGCGTACAATGAGCAGTTCTTC. Encoded protein: CASGGAYNEQFF.

This clone has just one count. V is TRBV11-3 and J is TRBJ2-3; 9 nucleotides match TRBD2. Trimming at V came to 2 bases and at J to 2 bases, leaving 2 bases not matched to a gene. The germline gives CDR1 SGHNT, CDR2 YENEEA. CDR3 length equals 15 residues. CDR3 nucleotides: TGTGCCAGCAGCTTAACTAGCGGGCCCACAGATACGCAGTATTTT. Amino acids: CASSLTSGPTDTQYF.

To note about this clone: Other nucleotide sequences in the sample specify the same CDR3. This chain links TRBV2 with TRBJ1-1; the D gene is possibly TRBD1 (5 bases). The CDR3 is 15 residues long. Trimming pared 0 bases from V and 5 bases from J, leaving 13 bases between. Germline loops: CDR1 SNHLY, CDR2 FYNNEI. DNA for the CDR3: TGTGCCAGCAGTGAAGCGCTTAGGGGTGGAACTGAAGCTTTCTTT. Its protein product is CASSEALRGGTEAFF.

The V call is TRBV5-1, the J call TRBJ1-4; weak D call: TRBD1 (6 bases). Looked up from germline, CDR1 is SGHRS and CDR2 is YFSETQ. This CDR3 has 14 amino acids. Trimming took off 2 bases at V and 8 bases at J, with 13 bases between the two ends. The CDR3 nucleotides read TGCGCCAGCAGCTTAATACAGGGAGAGGAAAAACTGTTTTTT. Translating gives CASSLIQGEEKLFF.

The chain links TRBV10-3 to TRBJ2-4; D gene uncertain. Germline lookup yields CDR1 ENHRY and CDR2 SYGVKD. The CDR3 consists of 15 residues. Trimming pared 3 bases from V and 0 bases from J, leaving 9 bases between. CDR3 residues: CAISDSPGAKNIQYF. The CDR3 nucleotides are TGTGCCATCAGTGACTCCCCGGGAGCCAAAAACATTCAGTACTTC.